This T cell receptor beta chain originates from a study of identifying expanded T cells in peripheral blood. No infections or other immune events were documented during collection. Assay: immunoSEQ multiplex PCR; the TCRdb copy retains only in-frame clones and omits some. Of about 90,000 clones in the sample, approximately 85% are singletons; the top ten hold 4% to 5.5%. CDR1 PRHDT and CDR2 FYEKMQ come from the germline V gene (reference sequence). This CDR3 comprises 15 residues. V was trimmed by 5 bases and J by 0 bases, leaving 13 bases between them. This clonotype was obtained from a person aged 18-70 years in good health. The sequencing sample was made of blood. The rearrangement uses TRBV13 and TRBJ1-1; no clear D. Here the CDR3 reads CASSNQVVVNTEAFF. CDR3 sequence (DNA): TGTGCCAGCAGCAACCAGGTCGTCGTGAACACTGAAGCTTTCTTT.